This T cell receptor (beta chain) was recorded in a study of lymphopenia after photon versus proton radiotherapy. Findings of the study overall: After the lymphocyte nadir, photon-treated repertoires showed oligoclonal expansion, especially of CD8+ Temra cells. Under photons, naive T cells and diversity fell while effector/memory populations rose.

For this clone: Its specificity is not known.

The ends were cut back, 3 bases at V and 4 bases at J, with 16 bases in the middle. CDR1 is GTSNPN, CDR2 SVGIG, per germline (reference sequence). This CDR3 contains 14 residues. TCRdb's table, derived via immunoSEQ multiplex PCR, lists solely in-frame clones and lacks some. The sample gives about 40,000 clones, 86% of which show up once; under 13% is in the top ten. This sample comprised peripheral blood, obtained from a patient treated with proton-based radiotherapy. The chain has TRBV30 and TRBJ2-7; D call uncertain. The source is a woman aged 70-85 years with pancreatic cancer. Some clones in this sample may be carry-over from other donors' samples. CDR3 in DNA: TGTGCCTGGAGGGCAGTCAGCACGGCATACGAGCAGTACTTC. It encodes CAWRAVSTAYEQYF. Full variable domain (outside the CDR3, taken from reference TRBV30 and TRBJ2-7): SQTIHQWPATLVQPVGSPLSLECTVEGTSNPNLYWYRQAAGRGLQLLFYSVGIGQISSEVPQNLSASRPQDRQFILSSKKLLLSDSGFYLCAWRAVSTAYEQYFGPGTRLTVT.